The sequence of this TCR beta chain was determined in a study of cytomegalovirus exposure and HLA in healthy donors. The PCR contained 60 Vbeta and 13 Jbeta primers. The data were produced by immunoSEQ multiplex PCR, yet TCRdb's version contains in-frame clones alone and is incomplete. Of 150,000 or so clones listed, roughly four fifths are singletons. This TCR derives from a man aged 25-45 years in good health and CMV-seronegative. The sample taken for sequencing was PBMCs.

The CDR3 is CASSEPDRGKEQFF. DNA of the CDR3: TGTGCCAGCAGTGAACCGGACAGGGGGAAGGAGCAGTTCTTC. The rearrangement links TRBV6-1 to TRBJ2-1; TRBD1 matches 10 bases. The CDR3 loop spans 14 amino acids. The V segment lost 2 bases and the J segment 10 bases; nucleotides outside the gene matches: 5. The germline gives CDR1 MNHNS, CDR2 SASEGT.